This T cell receptor (beta chain) is drawn from a study of T-cell reconstitution after alpha-beta-depleted transplantation in children (dated by TCRdb to about 2016). Notes on the research overall: Using TCR repertoire profiling, the study followed T-cell immune reconstitution in a quantitative way in children after TCRalphabeta/CD19-depleted allogeneic hematopoietic cell transplantation.

This clonotype was seen more than once but under ten times. Its cognate antigen has yet to be identified. Base qualities are not recorded, but no much larger clone differs from it by a single base. Including cysteine and phenylalanine, the CDR3 has 15 amino acids. CDR3 DNA is the only sequence kept; it has 45 bases, read in frame from the first base. Via the germline V gene, CDR1 is LGHNA and CDR2 YSLEER. Cut back by 0 bases and 1 base, the V and J ends lie 6 bases apart. The library was generated by PCR. The instrument given in TCRdb is Illumina HiSeq 2500. TCR libraries were prepared with molecular barcoding, using unique molecular identifiers to normalize TCRbeta repertoire quantification. TCRdb trimmed the raw reads at Q25, called clones with MiXCR and kept productive beta chains. All rows with the same CDR3 protein become a single entry with the most common DNA and genes. Counted in this sample were roughly 300,000 distinct CDR3 sequences; around 10% of them appeared once. Around 2.4% of the sample rests with the top ten.

This sequence was found in a human donor who donated a stem cell graft to a child with acute lymphoblastic leukemia. This specimen was PBMCs from the stem cell graft donor, taken from the stem cell graft. In this chain, TRBV4-3 is recombined with TRBJ2-2; too little of a D gene remains to name it. DNA sequence: TGCGCCAGCAGCCAAGATGTAGTGAACACCGGGGAGCTGTTTTTT. The resulting protein is CASSQDVVNTGELFF.